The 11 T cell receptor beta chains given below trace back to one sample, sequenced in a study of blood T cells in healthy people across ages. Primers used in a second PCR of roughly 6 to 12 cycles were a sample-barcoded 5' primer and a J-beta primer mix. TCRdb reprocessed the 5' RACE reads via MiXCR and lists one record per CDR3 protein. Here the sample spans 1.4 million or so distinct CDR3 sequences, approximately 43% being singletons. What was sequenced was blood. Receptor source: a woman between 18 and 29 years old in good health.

CDR3 sequence reads: CSARWQGSSEQYF. Here the CDR3 DNA reads TGCAGTGCTAGGTGGCAGGGTTCTAGCGAGCAGTACTTC. The chain recombines TRBV20-1 with TRBJ2-7; tentatively, D is TRBD1 (5 bases). The V and J ends lost 3 bases and 6 bases respectively, with 15 bases between them. From germline, CDR1 is DFQATT and CDR2 SNEGSKA (reference sequence). CDR3 length equals 13 residues.

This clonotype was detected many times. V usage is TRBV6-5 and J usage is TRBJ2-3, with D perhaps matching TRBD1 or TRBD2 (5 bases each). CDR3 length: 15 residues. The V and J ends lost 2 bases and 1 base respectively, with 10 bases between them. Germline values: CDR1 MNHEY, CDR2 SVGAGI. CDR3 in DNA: TGTGCCAGCAGTTACCTGGGGCGGGGCACAGATACGCAGTATTTT. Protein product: CASSYLGRGTDTQYF.

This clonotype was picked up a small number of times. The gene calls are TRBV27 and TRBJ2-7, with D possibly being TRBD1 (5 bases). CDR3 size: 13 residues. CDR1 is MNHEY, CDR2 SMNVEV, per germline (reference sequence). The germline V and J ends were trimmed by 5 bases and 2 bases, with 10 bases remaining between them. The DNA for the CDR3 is TGTGCCAGCAGTCGCTCGGACACCTACGAGCAGTACTTC. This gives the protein CASSRSDTYEQYF.

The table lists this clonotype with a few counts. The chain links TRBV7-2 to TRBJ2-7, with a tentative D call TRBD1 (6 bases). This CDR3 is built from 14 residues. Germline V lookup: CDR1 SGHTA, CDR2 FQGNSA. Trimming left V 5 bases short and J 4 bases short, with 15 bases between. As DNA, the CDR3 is TGTGCCAGCAGCGTACAGGGTGCGGGTTACGAGCAGTACTTC. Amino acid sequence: CASSVQGAGYEQYF.

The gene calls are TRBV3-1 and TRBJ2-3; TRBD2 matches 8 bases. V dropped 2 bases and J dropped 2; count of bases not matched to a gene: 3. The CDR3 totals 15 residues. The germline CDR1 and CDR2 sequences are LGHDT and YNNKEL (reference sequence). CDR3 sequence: CASSQWTSYTDTQYF. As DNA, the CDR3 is TGTGCCAGCAGCCAATGGACTAGCTACACAGATACGCAGTATTTT.

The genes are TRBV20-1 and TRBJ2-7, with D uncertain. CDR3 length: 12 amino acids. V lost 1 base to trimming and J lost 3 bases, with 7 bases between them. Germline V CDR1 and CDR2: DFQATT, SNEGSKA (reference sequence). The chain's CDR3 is CSARGGVYEQYF. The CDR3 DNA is TGCAGTGCTAGAGGAGGCGTCTACGAGCAGTACTTC.

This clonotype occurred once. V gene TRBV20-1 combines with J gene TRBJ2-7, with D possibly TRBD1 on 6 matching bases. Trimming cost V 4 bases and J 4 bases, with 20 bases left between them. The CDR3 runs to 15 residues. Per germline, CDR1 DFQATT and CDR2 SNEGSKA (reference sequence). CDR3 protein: CSATKPGTITYEQYF. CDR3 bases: TGCAGTGCTACTAAGCCCGGGACAATAACATACGAGCAGTACTTC.

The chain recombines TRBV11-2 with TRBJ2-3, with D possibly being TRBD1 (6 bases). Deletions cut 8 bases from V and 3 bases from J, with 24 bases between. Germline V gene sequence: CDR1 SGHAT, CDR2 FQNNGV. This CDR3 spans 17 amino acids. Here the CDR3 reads CASLEGPQQGWTDTQYF. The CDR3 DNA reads TGTGCCAGCCTAGAGGGCCCGCAGCAGGGGTGGACAGATACGCAGTATTTT.

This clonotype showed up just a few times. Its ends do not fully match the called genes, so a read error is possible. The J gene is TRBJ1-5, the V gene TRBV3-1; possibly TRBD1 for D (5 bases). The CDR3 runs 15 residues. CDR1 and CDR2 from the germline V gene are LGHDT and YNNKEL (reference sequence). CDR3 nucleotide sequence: TGTGTCAGCAGCCAAGATCCCTTGGGGCATCAGCCCCAGCATTTT. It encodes CVSSQDPLGHQPQHF.

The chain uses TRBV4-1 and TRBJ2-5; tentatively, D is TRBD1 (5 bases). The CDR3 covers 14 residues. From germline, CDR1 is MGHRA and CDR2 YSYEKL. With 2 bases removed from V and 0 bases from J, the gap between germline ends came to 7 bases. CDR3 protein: CASSQKDNQETQYF. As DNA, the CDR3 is TGCGCCAGCAGCCAAAAGGACAACCAAGAGACCCAGTACTTC.

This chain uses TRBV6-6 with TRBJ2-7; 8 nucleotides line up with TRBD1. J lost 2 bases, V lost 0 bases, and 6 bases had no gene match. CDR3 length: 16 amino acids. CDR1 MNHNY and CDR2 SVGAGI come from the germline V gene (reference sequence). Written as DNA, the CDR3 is TGTGCCAGCAGTTACTCGGGGGACAGGCCCACCTACGAGCAGTACTTC. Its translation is CASSYSGDRPTYEQYF.